Reported below is one T cell receptor beta chain. What it binds is not known. The sample comes from a study of memory CD4+ T cells and cytomegalovirus serostatus. The study's findings and limits: Suggested: most of the CMV-linked TCR signature lies in CD4+ memory cells. Of 150 to 200 reported CMV TCRbeta sequences, roughly 70 were found in memory CD4+ repertoires.

The germline V and J ends were trimmed by 7 bases and 5 bases, with 20 bases remaining between them. CDR3 size: 15 residues. Germline CDR1 reads MDHEN; CDR2 reads SYDVKM. Produced via immunoSEQ multiplex PCR; TCRdb's table is partial and in-frame only. This table has over 50,000 clones, 82% appearing once. Single viable CD3+CD4+CD8-CD45RO+ cells were sorted as the memory CD4+ T cells. Donors' CMV status reflects serum IgG against pp150, pp28, p38, p52. Total CD4+ T cells were enriched by CD4 positive selection. The sequencing sample was made of memory CD4+ T cells from blood. The TCR comes from an adult in good health and CMV-seronegative. This sequence joins TRBV28 and TRBJ2-5, with D tentatively TRBD1 (6 bases). CDR3 bases: TGTGCCAGCACCCCTGCAGGGGCTGGGGTGGAGACCCAGTACTTC. Its translation: CASTPAGAGVETQYF.